This TCR beta chain derives from a study of T cells in localized non-small cell lung cancer. Germline V gene data show CDR1 as SQVTM and CDR2 as ANQGSEA. The CDR3 totals 11 residues. Between the trimmed V and J ends, which lost 6 bases and 6 bases, there was a span of 10 bases. Profiled with immunoSEQ multiplex PCR; TCRdb holds only in-frame clones, not every one. The table lists roughly 50,000 clones, approximately 83% of them singletons. Study-wide findings and caveats: Across samples, adjacent lung featured a median approximately 56 of the top 100 tumor clones.

As to this clone: Its antigen remains unknown.

This chain links TRBV29-1 with TRBJ2-3; D ambiguous. The TCR was taken from an older female donor with stage II squamous cell lung carcinoma. The source material was peripheral blood, sampled before any cancer treatment. In DNA, the CDR3 is TGCAGCGTGGGCCCCATGGATACGCAGTATTTT. Protein product: CSVGPMDTQYF.